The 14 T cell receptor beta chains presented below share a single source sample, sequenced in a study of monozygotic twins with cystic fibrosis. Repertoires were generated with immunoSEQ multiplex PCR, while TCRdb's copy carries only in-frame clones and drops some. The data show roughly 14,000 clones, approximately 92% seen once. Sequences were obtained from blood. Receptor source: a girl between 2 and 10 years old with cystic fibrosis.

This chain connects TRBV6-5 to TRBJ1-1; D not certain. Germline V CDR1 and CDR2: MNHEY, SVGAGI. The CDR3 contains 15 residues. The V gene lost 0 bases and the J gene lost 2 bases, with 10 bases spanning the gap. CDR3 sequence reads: CASSYSSGLNTEAFF. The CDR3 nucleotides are TGTGCCAGCAGTTACTCCTCCGGGCTTAACACTGAAGCTTTCTTT.

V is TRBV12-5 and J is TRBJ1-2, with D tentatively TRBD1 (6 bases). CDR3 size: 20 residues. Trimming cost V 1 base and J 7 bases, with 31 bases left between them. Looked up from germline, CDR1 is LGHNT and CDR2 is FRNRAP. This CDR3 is CASGLGRLTWGTGRVFGYTF. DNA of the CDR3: TGTGCTAGTGGTTTGGGGAGACTTACATGGGGCACAGGGAGAGTGTTTGGCTACACCTTC.

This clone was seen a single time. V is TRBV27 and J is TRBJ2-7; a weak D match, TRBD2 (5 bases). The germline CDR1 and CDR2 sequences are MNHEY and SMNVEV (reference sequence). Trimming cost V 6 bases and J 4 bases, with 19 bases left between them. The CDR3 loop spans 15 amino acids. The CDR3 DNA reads TGTGCCAGCAGCTTCCTAGCCTACCTCGGGTACGAGCAGTACTTC. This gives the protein CASSFLAYLGYEQYF.

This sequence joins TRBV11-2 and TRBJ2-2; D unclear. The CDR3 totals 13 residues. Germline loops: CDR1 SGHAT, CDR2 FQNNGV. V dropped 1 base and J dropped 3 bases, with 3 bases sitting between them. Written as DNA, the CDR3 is TGTGCCAGCAGCTTAGTGTACACCGGGGAGCTGTTTTTT. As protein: CASSLVYTGELFF. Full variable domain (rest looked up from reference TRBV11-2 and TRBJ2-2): EAGVAQSPRYKIIEKRQSVAFWCNPISGHATLYWYQQILGQGPKLLIQFQNNGVVDDSQLPKDRFSAERLKGVDSTLKIQPAKLEDSAVYLCASSLVYTGELFFGEGSRLTVL.

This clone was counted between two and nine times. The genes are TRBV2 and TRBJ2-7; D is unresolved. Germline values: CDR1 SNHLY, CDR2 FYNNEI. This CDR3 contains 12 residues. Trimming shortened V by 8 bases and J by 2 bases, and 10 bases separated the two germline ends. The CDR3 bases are TGTGCCAGCTATGACGGAGCCTACGAGCAGTACTTC. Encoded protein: CASYDGAYEQYF.

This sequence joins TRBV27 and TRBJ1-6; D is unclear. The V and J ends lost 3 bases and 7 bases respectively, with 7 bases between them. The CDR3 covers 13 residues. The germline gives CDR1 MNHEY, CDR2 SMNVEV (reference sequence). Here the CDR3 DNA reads TGTGCCAGCAGTTTGCTGGGAAATTCACCCCTCCACTTT. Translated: CASSLLGNSPLHF.

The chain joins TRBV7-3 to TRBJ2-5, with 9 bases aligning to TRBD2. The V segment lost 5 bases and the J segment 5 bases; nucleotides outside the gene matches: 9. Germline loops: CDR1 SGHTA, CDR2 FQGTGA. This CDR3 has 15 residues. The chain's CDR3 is CASSPSLAGVETQYF. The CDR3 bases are TGTGCCAGCAGCCCCTCACTAGCGGGTGTTGAGACCCAGTACTTC.

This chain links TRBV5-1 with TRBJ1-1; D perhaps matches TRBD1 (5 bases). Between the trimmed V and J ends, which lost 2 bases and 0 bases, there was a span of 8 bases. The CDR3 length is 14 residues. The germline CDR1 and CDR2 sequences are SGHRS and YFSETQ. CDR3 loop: CASSFYRMNTEAFF. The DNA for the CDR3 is TGCGCCAGCAGCTTTTACAGGATGAACACTGAAGCTTTCTTT.

CDR3: CSGETGQGFGETQYF. The DNA for the CDR3 is TGCAGCGGTGAGACGGGACAGGGGTTTGGGGAGACCCAGTACTTC. This rearrangement joins TRBV29-1 to TRBJ2-5; TRBD1 aligns across 10 bases. The CDR3 loop spans 15 amino acids. Germline V gene data show CDR1 as SQVTM and CDR2 as ANQGSEA. The trim removed 7 bases at V and 5 bases at J, leaving 13 bases unmatched.

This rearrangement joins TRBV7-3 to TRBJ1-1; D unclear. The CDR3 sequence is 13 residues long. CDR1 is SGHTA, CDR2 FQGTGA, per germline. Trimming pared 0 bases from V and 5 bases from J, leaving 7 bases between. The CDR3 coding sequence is TGTGCCAGCAGCTTAACGCGTGGGACTGAAGCTTTCTTT. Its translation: CASSLTRGTEAFF.

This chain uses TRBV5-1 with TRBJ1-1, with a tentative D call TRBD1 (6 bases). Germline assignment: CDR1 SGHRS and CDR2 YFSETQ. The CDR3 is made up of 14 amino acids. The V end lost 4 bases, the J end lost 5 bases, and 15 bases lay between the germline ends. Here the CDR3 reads CASSPVQGLTEAFF. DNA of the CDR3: TGCGCCAGCAGCCCGGTCCAGGGGTTGACTGAAGCTTTCTTT.

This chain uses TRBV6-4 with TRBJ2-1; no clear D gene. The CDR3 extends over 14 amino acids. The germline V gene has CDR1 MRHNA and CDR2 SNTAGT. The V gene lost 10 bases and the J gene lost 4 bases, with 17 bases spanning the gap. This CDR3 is CATYLARFYNEQFF. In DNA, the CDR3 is TGTGCCACCTACCTGGCCAGGTTTTACAATGAGCAGTTCTTC.

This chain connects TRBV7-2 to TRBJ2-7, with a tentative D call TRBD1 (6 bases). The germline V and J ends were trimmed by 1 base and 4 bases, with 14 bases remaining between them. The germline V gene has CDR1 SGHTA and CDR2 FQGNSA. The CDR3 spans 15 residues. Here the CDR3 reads CASSLEGVGAYEQYF. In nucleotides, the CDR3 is TGTGCCAGCAGCTTAGAGGGGGTAGGGGCTTACGAGCAGTACTTC.

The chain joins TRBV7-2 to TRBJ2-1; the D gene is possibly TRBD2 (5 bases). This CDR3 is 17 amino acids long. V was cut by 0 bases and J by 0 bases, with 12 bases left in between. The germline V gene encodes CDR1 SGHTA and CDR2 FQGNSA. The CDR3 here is CASSLARGLSSYNEQFF. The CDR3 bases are TGTGCCAGCAGCTTAGCGCGCGGGCTAAGCTCCTACAATGAGCAGTTCTTC.